The sequence of this TCR beta chain was determined in a study of T cell responses to AZD1222 COVID-19 vaccine. Turning to the study itself: Analyses pooled second doses at about 4 or about 12 weeks.

Study conclusions and caveats: In a largely white British group with more females than males, clonal diversity was possibly underestimated.

Germline V lookup: CDR1 MNHEY, CDR2 SMNVEV (reference sequence). This CDR3 region has 15 residues. V lost 5 bases, J lost 4 bases, and 8 bases stayed unmatched. Remarks on this clone: Its antigen remains unknown.

The protocol was immunoSEQ multiplex PCR, while the TCRdb copy is restricted to in-frame clones and leaves out a portion. In the table there are roughly 120,000 clones, about 88% of which are singletons. The chain has TRBV27 and TRBJ1-2; TRBD1 matches at 9 bases. The input for sequencing was peripheral blood, taken on day 0 of AZD1222 vaccination. This TCR was recovered from an adult in good health. The DNA of the CDR3 is TGTGCCAGCAGTGGTACAGGGGGCGCCCCCTATGGCTACACCTTC. It specifies CASSGTGGAPYGYTF.